The clone carrying this TCR beta chain was seen a single time. The CDR3 has 13 residues. Per the germline V gene, CDR1 is MNHEY and CDR2 is SVGAGI. The V segment lost 2 bases and the J segment 8 bases; nucleotides outside the gene matches: 4. The entry originates in a study of blood T cell repertoires in COVID-19. About the research overall: Samples of COVID-19 (acute and convalescent) were obtained from the United States, Italy and Spain. The analysed material was cDNA or gDNA that came from T cells, B-cell-depleted T cells, or PBMCs.

Generated by immunoSEQ multiplex PCR, the TCRdb table keeps only in-frame clones and is missing some. The repertoire holds tens of thousands of clones, with about 85% as singletons. Sequenced: peripheral blood. This TCR was recovered from a man aged 70-80 years with active COVID-19. This chain connects TRBV6-5 to TRBJ2-7; 9 bases are shared with TRBD1. CDR3 sequence (DNA): TGTGCCAGCAGTTACGGAACAGGGGGCCAGCAGTACTTC. Protein product: CASSYGTGGQQYF.